Sequencing of this T cell receptor (beta chain) was carried out in a study of response to subunit inactivated influenza vaccine. Study-level findings and limits: Each seasonal influenza vaccination recruits few new T cells, the authors suggested.

Germline CDR1 and CDR2: SEHNR and FQNEAQ (reference sequence). CDR3 size: 15 residues. V shed 5 bases and J 3 bases; nucleotides not matched to a gene: 4. One entry per CDR3 protein results from TCRdb running MiXCR on the RT-PCR reads. The sample lists about 650,000 distinct CDR3 sequences, around 15% seen once, with about 7.6% in the top ten. This clonotype was counted ten times or more. Its antigen is undetermined. The TCR comes from a man aged 45-60 years who received an inactivated influenza vaccine. V usage is TRBV7-9 and J usage is TRBJ2-1; 10 nucleotides align to TRBD2. Specimen: PBMCs from blood, collected 14 to 15 days before vaccination. The CDR3 coding sequence is TGTGCCAGCAGCGACAGACTAGCGGGCTACAATGAGCAGTTCTTC. Protein: CASSDRLAGYNEQFF.